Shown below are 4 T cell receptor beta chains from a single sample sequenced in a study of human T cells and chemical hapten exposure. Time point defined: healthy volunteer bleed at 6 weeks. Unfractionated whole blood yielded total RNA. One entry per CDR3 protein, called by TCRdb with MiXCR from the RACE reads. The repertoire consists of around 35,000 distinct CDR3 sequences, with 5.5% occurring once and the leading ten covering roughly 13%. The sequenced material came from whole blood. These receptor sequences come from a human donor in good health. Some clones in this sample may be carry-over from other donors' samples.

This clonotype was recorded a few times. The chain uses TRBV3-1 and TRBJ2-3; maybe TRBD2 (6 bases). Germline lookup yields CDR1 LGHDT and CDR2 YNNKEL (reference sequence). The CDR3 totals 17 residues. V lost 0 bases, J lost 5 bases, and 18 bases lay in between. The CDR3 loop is CASSQDPAGQEGDTQYF. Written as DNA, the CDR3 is TGTGCCAGCAGCCAAGATCCGGCGGGTCAGGAGGGAGATACGCAGTATTTT.

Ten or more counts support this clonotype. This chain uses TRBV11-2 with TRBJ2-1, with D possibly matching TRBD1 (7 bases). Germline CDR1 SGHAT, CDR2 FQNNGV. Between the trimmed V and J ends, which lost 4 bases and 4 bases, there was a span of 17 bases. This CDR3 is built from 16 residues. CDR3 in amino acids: CASSSNRGGSYNEQFF. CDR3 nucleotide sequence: TGTGCCAGCAGCTCCAACAGGGGAGGATCTTACAATGAGCAGTTCTTC.

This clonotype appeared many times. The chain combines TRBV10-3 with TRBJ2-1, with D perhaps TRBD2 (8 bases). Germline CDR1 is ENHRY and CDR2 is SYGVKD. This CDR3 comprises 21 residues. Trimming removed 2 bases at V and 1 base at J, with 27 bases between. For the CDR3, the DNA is TGTGCCATCAGTGAGGTCGCGGGGGGATCGGGAGCGGGACAGTCCTACAATGAGCAGTTCTTC. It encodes CAISEVAGGSGAGQSYNEQFF.

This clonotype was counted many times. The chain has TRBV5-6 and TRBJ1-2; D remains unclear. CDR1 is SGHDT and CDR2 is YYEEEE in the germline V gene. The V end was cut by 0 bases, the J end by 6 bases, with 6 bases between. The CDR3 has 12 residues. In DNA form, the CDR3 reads TGTGCCAGCAGCTTGGTAAGGGATGGCTACACCTTC. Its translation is CASSLVRDGYTF. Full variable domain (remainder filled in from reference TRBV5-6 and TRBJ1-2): DAGVTQSPTHLIKTRGQQVTLRCSPKSGHDTVSWYQQALGQGPQFIFQYYEEEERQRGNFPDRFSGHQFPNYSSELNVNALLLGDSALYLCASSLVRDGYTFGSGTRLTVV.